This passage covers 21 T cell receptor beta chains from one sample sequenced in a study of OX40 agonist ivuxolimab in advanced cancers. The repertoire was sequenced with immunoSEQ multiplex PCR; TCRdb's copy has only in-frame clones and lacks some. Of under 80,000 clones detected, roughly 90% appear once; the ten largest clones hold 0.75% to 1%. The starting material was CD4+ or CD8+ T cells sorted from blood, obtained in a trial of the OX40 agonist ivuxolimab. The receptors were gathered from an adult with an advanced solid tumor such as melanoma, head and neck, liver or kidney cancer.

The chain carries TRBV7-8 and TRBJ2-1; TRBD2 is a possible D gene (7 bases). The germline gives CDR1 SGHVS, CDR2 FQNEAQ. Trimming took 4 bases from V and 4 from J, leaving 17 bases between them. The CDR3 is made up of 16 amino acids. The DNA for the CDR3 is TGTGCCAGCAGCTCCCTAGGGCGGGGGCTGTACAATGAGCAGTTCTTC. This translates into CASSSLGRGLYNEQFF. The full variable domain, rest sourced from reference TRBV7-8 and TRBJ2-1, is GAGVSQSPRYKVAKRGQDVALRCDPISGHVSLFWYQQALGQGPEFLTYFQNEAQLDKSGLPSDRFFAERPEGSVSTLKIQRTQQEDSAVYLCASSSLGRGLYNEQFFGPGTRLTVL.

Details on this clone: Other DNA sequences in this specimen translate into the identical CDR3. The chain uses TRBV11-3 and TRBJ2-1; D perhaps matches TRBD2 (6 bases). Germline V gene data show CDR1 as SGHNT and CDR2 as YENEEA. The CDR3 sequence is 12 residues long. Between the trimmed V and J ends, which lost 5 bases and 4 bases, there was a span of 6 bases. The CDR3 protein is CASSAGYNEQFF. As DNA, the CDR3 is TGTGCCAGCAGCGCGGGGTACAATGAGCAGTTCTTC.

This clone was observed a single time. V and J are TRBV13 and TRBJ2-7; 8 bases fit TRBD2. Germline assignment: CDR1 PRHDT and CDR2 FYEKMQ (reference sequence). This CDR3 contains 14 residues. J gave up 2 bases and V 1 base, and 1 base lay outside the gene matches. CDR3: CASSLAGGTYEQYF. For the CDR3, the DNA is TGTGCCAGCAGCTTAGCGGGAGGGACCTACGAGCAGTACTTC.

The chain uses TRBV15 and TRBJ1-4; unclear D gene. CDR3 length equals 15 residues. The germline V gene has CDR1 LNHNV and CDR2 YYDKDF (reference sequence). Trimming left V 0 bases short and J 0 bases short, with 5 bases between. CDR3 residues: CATSREFTTNEKLFF. The CDR3 DNA follows: TGTGCCACCAGCAGAGAATTTACAACTAATGAAAAACTGTTTTTT.

The CDR3 here is CAIRGGTFGYEQYF. The DNA of the CDR3 is TGTGCCATCCGGGGGGGAACGTTTGGCTACGAGCAGTACTTC. The chain links TRBV10-3 to TRBJ2-7; 8 bases line up with TRBD2. CDR1 and CDR2 from the germline V gene are ENHRY and SYGVKD. The CDR3 runs 14 residues. J was trimmed by 3 bases and V by 8 bases; bases with no gene match: 9.

The J gene is TRBJ2-7, the V gene TRBV4-1; D ambiguous. The V gene lost 5 bases and the J gene lost 3 bases, with 14 bases spanning the gap. The CDR3 length is 14 residues. Looked up from germline, CDR1 is MGHRA and CDR2 is YSYEKL. CDR3 DNA sequence: TGCGCCAGCAGCTCTCCGTTCAGGCGCTACGAGCAGTACTTC. Protein sequence: CASSSPFRRYEQYF.

The chain joins TRBV7-9 to TRBJ2-6, with 7 bases fitting TRBD1. Per the germline V gene, CDR1 is SEHNR and CDR2 is FQNEAQ (reference sequence). Trimming at V came to 6 bases and at J to 4 bases, leaving 6 bases not matched to a gene. CDR3 length equals 15 residues. The CDR3 region is CASRPTGAGANVLTF. The CDR3 nucleotides read TGTGCCAGCAGACCAACAGGGGCAGGGGCCAACGTCCTGACTTTC.

This clone was seen a handful of times. The chain employs TRBV18 and TRBJ2-7; TRBD1 aligns across 7 bases. From germline, CDR1 is KGHSH and CDR2 LQKENI. CDR3 length: 13 residues. V shed 6 bases and J 0 bases; nucleotides not matched to a gene: 2. For the CDR3, the DNA is TGTGCCAGCTCGGGGGACAGCTCCTACGAGCAGTACTTC. Translating gives CASSGDSSYEQYF.

The J gene is TRBJ1-1, the V gene TRBV9; maybe TRBD1 (5 bases). Germline assignment: CDR1 SGDLS and CDR2 YYNGEE. This CDR3 comprises 15 residues. Between the trimmed V and J ends, which lost 0 bases and 1 base, there was a span of 10 bases. CDR3 amino acids: CASSVGNGGNTEAFF. The CDR3 DNA reads TGTGCCAGCAGCGTAGGAAATGGGGGGAACACTGAAGCTTTCTTT.

The genes are TRBV9 and TRBJ2-4; 9 nucleotides line up with TRBD1. The J segment lost 4 bases and the V segment lost 4 bases, leaving 3 bases of the junction unmatched. This CDR3 spans 14 amino acids. Germline V gene lookup returns CDR1 SGDLS and CDR2 YYNGEE. In DNA, the CDR3 is TGTGCCAGCAGCTACAGGGGGCTAAAAAACATTCAGTACTTC. Translated, it gives CASSYRGLKNIQYF.

J is TRBJ2-7 and V is TRBV6-1, with 8 bases aligning to TRBD2. This CDR3 region has 13 residues. V was pared by 7 bases and J by 6 bases, with 8 bases of the junction left unmatched. CDR1 and CDR2 from the germline V gene are MNHNS and SASEGT. The CDR3 spells CASKVLADTEQYF. The CDR3, as DNA: TGTGCCAGCAAGGTACTAGCGGATACCGAGCAGTACTTC.

CDR3 coding DNA: TGTGCCAGCAGCGTAGCAGATACGCAGTATTTT. Translated, it gives CASSVADTQYF. This chain joins TRBV9 and TRBJ2-3; D gene uncertain. The CDR3 totals 11 residues. From germline, CDR1 is SGDLS and CDR2 YYNGEE. The germline V and J ends were trimmed by 0 bases and 4 bases, with 0 bases remaining between them.

This sequence joins TRBV11-2 and TRBJ1-1; D possibly corresponds to TRBD1 (5 bases). The CDR3 consists of 15 residues. The ends were cut back, 5 bases at V and 1 base at J, with 14 bases in the middle. CDR1 is SGHAT and CDR2 is FQNNGV in the germline V gene. CDR3 protein: CASSNPQGTNTEAFF. The DNA for the CDR3 is TGTGCCAGCAGCAACCCTCAGGGTACGAACACTGAAGCTTTCTTT.

The gene calls are TRBV28 and TRBJ1-5, with D possibly being TRBD1 (5 bases). The CDR3 spans 12 residues. The germline V gene encodes CDR1 MDHEN and CDR2 SYDVKM. V lost 11 bases to trimming and J lost 0 bases, with 8 bases between them. This CDR3 is CAGGNSNQPQHF. The DNA for the CDR3 is TGTGCCGGGGGTAATAGCAATCAGCCCCAGCATTTT.

In DNA form, the CDR3 reads TGTGCCAGCAGCATGGCCTACACAATTCGCACTGAAGCTTTCTTT. Its protein product is CASSMAYTIRTEAFF. This sequence joins TRBV21-1 and TRBJ1-1. TRBV21-1 is described as a pseudogene. This CDR3 contains 15 residues.

V usage is TRBV13 and J usage is TRBJ2-2; 7 positions agree with TRBD2. V lost 0 bases to trimming and J lost 0 bases; unmatched junction nucleotides: 1. The CDR3 has 16 amino acids. CDR1 and CDR2 (germline): PRHDT, FYEKMQ (reference sequence). The CDR3 DNA reads as TGTGCCAGCAGCTTAGGCGGGAGGACGAACACCGGGGAGCTGTTTTTT. Encoded protein: CASSLGGRTNTGELFF.

The chain uses TRBV27 and TRBJ2-3; no clear D gene. Germline CDR1 MNHEY, CDR2 SMNVEV (reference sequence). CDR3 size: 14 residues. Trimming pared 2 bases from V and 0 bases from J, leaving 6 bases between. The CDR3 bases are TGTGCCAGCAGTTTACGTCCCAGCACAGATACGCAGTATTTT. Its protein product is CASSLRPSTDTQYF.

This chain joins TRBV19 and TRBJ2-5; tentatively, D is TRBD2 (7 bases). The better agreement between TRBJ2-7 and the DNA end casts doubt on the J call. The CDR3 has 16 amino acids. Germline V gives CDR1 LNHDA, CDR2 SQIVND (reference sequence). The CDR3 region has the DNA TGTGCCAGTAGTAGCGGGGGCAGCATCACCTCCTACGAGCAGTACTTC. Its protein product is CASSSGGSITSYEQYF.

This chain joins TRBV4-1 and TRBJ1-6; the D is unclear. The CDR3 runs 15 residues. The germline V and J ends were trimmed by 0 bases and 8 bases, with 11 bases remaining between them. CDR1 and CDR2 from the germline V gene are MGHRA and YSYEKL. The CDR3 loop reads CASSQEPSRDSPLHF. The CDR3 nucleotides are TGCGCCAGCAGCCAAGAACCGAGCCGGGATTCACCCCTCCACTTT.

The chain employs TRBV7-3 and TRBJ2-3; tentatively, D is TRBD1 (6 bases). V was pared by 5 bases and J by 2 bases, with 17 bases between. Per the germline V gene, CDR1 is SGHTA and CDR2 is FQGTGA. This CDR3 has 16 amino acids. The CDR3 DNA sequence: TGTGCCAGCAGCCATGGACAGAGTGGTGCCACAGATACGCAGTATTTT. Translated, it gives CASSHGQSGATDTQYF.

CDR3 nucleotide sequence: TGTGCCATCAGTGGTACTAGCGGGAGCTTCAATGAGCAGTTCTTC. It codes for CAISGTSGSFNEQFF. The rearrangement links TRBV10-3 to TRBJ2-1; 11 bases align to TRBD2. Germline assignment: CDR1 ENHRY and CDR2 SYGVKD. V gave up 4 bases and J gave up 6 bases; unmatched junction bases: 5. This CDR3 region has 15 residues.